These T cell receptor beta chains were read from a single sample in a study of shared clonotypes between healthy human individuals. Sequenced by immunoSEQ multiplex PCR; TCRdb stores in-frame clones only, minus some. The sample shows over a million clones, about 84% of them seen only once. Material: memory CD4+ T cells from PBMCs. These receptors were taken from a man between 18 and 35 years old in good health. Some clones in this sample may be carry-over from other donors' samples. The CDR3 runs from the conserved cysteine through the conserved F or W.

>16|TRBJ2-7|TRBV2
CASSGQLGQGLHEQYF
>15|TRBJ2-5|TRBV4-1
CASSPPTRELETQYF
>15|TRBJ1-5|TRBV2
CASSAQVGPNQPQHF
>15|TRBJ2-7|TRBV6-5
CASSYSPTGPYEQYF
>17|TRBJ1-5|TRBV5-6
CASSSMRGRHSNQPQHF
>14|TRBJ2-1|TRBV5-1
CASSLSTSPNEQFF
>15|TRBJ1-2|TRBV18
CASSPGQGGLYGYTF
>16|TRBJ2-7|TRBV7-9
CASSLRATSGSYEQYF
>12|TRBJ2-3|TRBV28
CASRDSLDTQYF
>13|TRBJ2-7|TRBV5-4
CASRTGGTYEQYF
>16|TRBJ2-1|TRBV5-1
CASSFEGLAGINEQFF
>13|TRBJ1-5|TRBV27
CASSPSSNQPQHF
>14|TRBJ2-1|TRBV27
CASSLEGAYNEQFF
>15|TRBJ1-4|TRBV4-2
CASNPNGATNEKLFF
>17|TRBJ2-1|TRBV4-1
CASSQVVGSSSYNEQFF
>14|TRBJ2-3|TRBV5-1
CASSLDPLVDTQYF
>17|TRBJ1-2|TRBV6-1
CASSAEQGRGTNYGYTF
>15|TRBJ1-1|TRBV6-5
CASSYMGQGGTEAFF
>18|TRBJ2-7|TRBV4-1
CASSQGLAGGPSVYEQYF
>16|TRBJ1-5|TRBV21-1
CASSTHRAGNNQPQHF
>13|TRBJ2-2|TRBV7-2
CASGDTYTGELFF
>16|TRBJ1-1|TRBV5-1
CASSQGQGAWNTEAFF